The 16 T cell receptor beta chains given below trace back to one sample, sequenced in a study of blood T cell repertoires in COVID-19. Assay used: immunoSEQ multiplex PCR; TCRdb lists only in-frame clones, some missing. The table has about 160,000 clones, 77% seen once. The sequenced material came from peripheral blood. The receptors shown here come from a man aged 65 to 79 with acute or convalescent COVID-19.

This chain links TRBV27 with TRBJ1-6; D is unclear. The CDR3 sequence is 11 residues long. V gave up 3 bases and J gave up 10 bases, with 4 bases separating them. Germline values: CDR1 MNHEY, CDR2 SMNVEV (reference sequence). DNA of the CDR3: TGTGCCAGCAGTTTGCGGTCACCCCTCCACTTT. Its translation is CASSLRSPLHF.

In its sample, this clone was seen a few times. V is TRBV19 and J is TRBJ1-2, with D uncertain. The CDR3 consists of 14 residues. The V end was cut by 0 bases, the J end by 4 bases, with 9 bases between. CDR1 is LNHDA and CDR2 is SQIVND in the germline V gene (reference sequence). As DNA, the CDR3 is TGTGCCAGTAGTATAGATCGACAAGTCTATGGCTACACCTTC. It translates to CASSIDRQVYGYTF.

This clone was recorded once. The chain recombines TRBV9 with TRBJ2-2; 9 positions agree with TRBD1. The length of the CDR3 is 15 residues. CDR1 and CDR2 (germline): SGDLS, YYNGEE. After removal of 4 bases from V and 6 bases from J, the junction contained 7 bases not matched to a gene. CDR3 nucleotide sequence: TGTGCCAGCAGCCTATGGGACAGGGAAGCCGGGGAGCTGTTTTTT. Translated: CASSLWDREAGELFF.

Worth noting for this clone: This same CDR3 is encoded by further DNA sequences in the sample. The chain combines TRBV28 with TRBJ1-1, with 10 bases that match TRBD1. The trim removed 4 bases at V and 4 bases at J, leaving 12 bases unmatched. CDR1 and CDR2 (germline): MDHEN, SYDVKM. The CDR3 is 17 residues long. DNA of the CDR3: TGTGCCAGCAGTTCCCTCCGGGACAGGGGTGGGGGCACTGAAGCTTTCTTT. Protein: CASSSLRDRGGGTEAFF.

The V gene is TRBV6-2 or TRBV6-3, the J gene TRBJ1-1; 7 positions agree with TRBD1. Looked up from germline, CDR1 is MNHEY and CDR2 is SVGEGT. The CDR3 runs 15 residues. The V gene end was trimmed by 4 bases and the J gene end by 1 base; junction bases not matched to a gene: 6. CDR3 residues: CASSSRGRGNTEAFF. The CDR3 nucleotides read TGTGCCAGCAGTTCAAGGGGGCGGGGGAACACTGAAGCTTTCTTT.

This rearrangement joins TRBV19 to TRBJ1-1; weak D call: TRBD1 (5 bases). Trimming cost V 1 base and J 4 bases, with 13 bases left between them. Germline CDR1 and CDR2: LNHDA and SQIVND (reference sequence). This CDR3 is 15 amino acids long. CDR3 loop: CASSIGSQGPTEAFF. The CDR3 DNA follows: TGTGCCAGTAGTATAGGATCCCAGGGCCCCACTGAAGCTTTCTTT. Combining the CDR3 with reference TRBV19 and TRBJ1-1 gives the whole variable domain DGGITQSPKYLFRKEGQNVTLSCEQNLNHDAMYWYRQDPGQGLRLIYYSQIVNDFQKGDIAEGYSVSREKKESFPLTVTSAQKNPTAFYLCASSIGSQGPTEAFFGQGTRLTVV.

This clone was detected once. The chain links TRBV6-5 to TRBJ2-3; no firm D call. Between the trimmed V and J ends, which lost 2 bases and 2 bases, there was a span of 8 bases. This CDR3 has 14 residues. CDR1 MNHEY and CDR2 SVGAGI come from the germline V gene. The CDR3 spells CASSYLLDTDTQYF. The CDR3 bases are TGTGCCAGCAGTTACCTGCTAGACACAGATACGCAGTATTTT.

This rearrangement joins TRBV5-4 to TRBJ1-2; TRBD1 agrees at 8 bases. Germline values: CDR1 SGHNT, CDR2 YYREEE (reference sequence). The V segment lost 4 bases and the J segment 7 bases; nucleotides outside the gene matches: 12. The CDR3 is 15 residues long. The CDR3: CASSVSATGVLGYTF. CDR3 nucleotides: TGTGCCAGCAGCGTATCAGCGACAGGGGTCCTTGGCTACACCTTC.

The chain carries TRBV6-5 and TRBJ1-6; D gene ambiguous. The V end was cut by 7 bases, the J end by 10 bases, with 17 bases between. This CDR3 comprises 14 residues. Germline V gene sequence: CDR1 MNHEY, CDR2 SVGAGI. The CDR3 coding sequence is TGTGCCAGCATAACGGAGGGTATGGGATCACCCCTCCACTTT. Translating gives CASITEGMGSPLHF.

As for this clone: Compared with germline, one end of the junction differs, possibly owing to a read error. This sample also contains other DNA sequences that code for the same CDR3. This rearrangement joins TRBV19 to TRBJ2-7; a possible D gene is TRBD1 (5 bases). The CDR3 is 12 amino acids. The germline V gene encodes CDR1 LNHDA and CDR2 SQIVND (reference sequence). The CDR3 region has the DNA TGTGCCAGTAGCCTCGCATTTACAGGACCATGGTTC. Its translation: CASSLAFTGPWF.

This chain links TRBV7-6 with TRBJ2-3; the match to TRBD2 covers 12 bases. The junction had 2 bases not matched to a gene; V was cut back by 3 bases and J by 4 bases. CDR3 size: 15 residues. CDR1 and CDR2 from the germline V gene are SGHVS and FNYEAQ. The CDR3 coding sequence is TGTGCCAGCAGCTTTCGGACTAGCGGGGCAGATACGCAGTATTTT. Amino acids: CASSFRTSGADTQYF.

This chain uses TRBV11-2 with TRBJ2-7; 7 nucleotides align to TRBD1. This CDR3 region has 15 residues. The trim removed 8 bases at V and 0 bases at J, leaving 10 bases unmatched. CDR1 is SGHAT, CDR2 FQNNGV, per germline. This CDR3 reads CASDRARGPSYEQYF. The CDR3 DNA reads as TGTGCCAGCGACAGGGCGAGGGGTCCCTCCTACGAGCAGTACTTC.

The CDR3 region has the DNA TGCGCCAGCAGCGGAGGGGGCGTTTACGAGCAGTACTTC. It specifies CASSGGGVYEQYF. The chain carries TRBV10-2 and TRBJ2-7, with D tentatively TRBD1 (7 bases). Trimming took off 6 bases at V and 4 bases at J, with 13 bases between the two ends. This CDR3 is 13 amino acids long. Germline values: CDR1 WSHSY, CDR2 SAAADI.

The chain couples TRBV18 to TRBJ1-4; 7 nucleotides align to TRBD1. Germline loops: CDR1 KGHSH, CDR2 LQKENI. The V gene end was trimmed by 3 bases and the J gene end by 5 bases; junction bases not matched to a gene: 0. The CDR3 runs 13 residues. For the CDR3, the DNA is TGTGCCAGCTCACCGGGACAGAATGAAAAACTGTTTTTT. This sequence encodes CASSPGQNEKLFF. The full variable domain, rest sourced from reference TRBV18 and TRBJ1-4, is NAGVMQNPRHLVRRRGQEARLRCSPMKGHSHVYWYRQLPEEGLKFMVYLQKENIIDESGMPKERFSAEFPKEGPSILRIQQVVRGDSAAYFCASSPGQNEKLFFGSGTQLSVL.

This sequence joins TRBV19 and TRBJ1-5, with TRBD1 identical over 8 bases. This CDR3 has 17 residues. Trimming cost V 6 bases and J 6 bases; bases outside gene matches: 16. Germline CDR1 LNHDA, CDR2 SQIVND (reference sequence). CDR3 in DNA: TGTGCCAGTAGCTTCGGACAGGGAGTTTTTTTTGGTCAGCCCCAGCATTTT. It translates to CASSFGQGVFFGQPQHF.

This rearrangement joins TRBV5-5 to TRBJ1-2, with a weak D call TRBD1 (5 bases). The CDR3 has 14 amino acids. CDR1 SGHKS and CDR2 YYEKEE come from the germline V gene (reference sequence). The germline V and J ends were trimmed by 0 bases and 5 bases, with 11 bases remaining between them. DNA for the CDR3: TGTGCCAGCAGCTTGGTGGCAGGGATGTATGGCTACACCTTC. Amino acids: CASSLVAGMYGYTF.